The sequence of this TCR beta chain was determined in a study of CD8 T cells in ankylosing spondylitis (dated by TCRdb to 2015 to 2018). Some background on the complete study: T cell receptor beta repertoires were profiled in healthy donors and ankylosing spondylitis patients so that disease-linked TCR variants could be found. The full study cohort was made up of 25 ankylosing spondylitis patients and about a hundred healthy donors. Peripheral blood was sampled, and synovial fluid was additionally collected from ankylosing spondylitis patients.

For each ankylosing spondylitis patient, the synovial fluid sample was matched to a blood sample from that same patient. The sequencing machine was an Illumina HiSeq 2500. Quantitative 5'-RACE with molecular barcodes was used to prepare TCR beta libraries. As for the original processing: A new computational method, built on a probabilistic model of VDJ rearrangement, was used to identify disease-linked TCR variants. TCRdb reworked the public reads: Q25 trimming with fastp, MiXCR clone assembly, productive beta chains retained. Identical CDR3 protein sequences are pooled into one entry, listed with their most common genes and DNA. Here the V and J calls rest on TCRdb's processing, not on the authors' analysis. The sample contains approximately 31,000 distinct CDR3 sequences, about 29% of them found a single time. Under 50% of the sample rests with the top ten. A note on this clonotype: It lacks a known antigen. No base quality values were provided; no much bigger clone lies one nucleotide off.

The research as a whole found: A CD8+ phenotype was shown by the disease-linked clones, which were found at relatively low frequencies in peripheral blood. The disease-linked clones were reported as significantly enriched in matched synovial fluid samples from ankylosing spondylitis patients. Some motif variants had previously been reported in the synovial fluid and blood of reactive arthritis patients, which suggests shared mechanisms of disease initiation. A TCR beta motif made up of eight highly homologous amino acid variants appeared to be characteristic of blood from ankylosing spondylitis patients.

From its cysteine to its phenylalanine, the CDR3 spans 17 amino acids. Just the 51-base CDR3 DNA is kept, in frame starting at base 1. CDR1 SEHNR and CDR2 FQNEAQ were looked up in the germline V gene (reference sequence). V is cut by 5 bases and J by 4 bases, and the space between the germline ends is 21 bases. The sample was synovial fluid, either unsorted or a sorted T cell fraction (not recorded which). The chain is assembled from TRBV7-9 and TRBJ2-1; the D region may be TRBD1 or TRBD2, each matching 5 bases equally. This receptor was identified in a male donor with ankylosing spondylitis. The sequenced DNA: TGTGCCAGCAGCCCCCCAAATGTGGGGACGGCTTACAATGAGCAGTTCTTC. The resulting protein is CASSPPNVGTAYNEQFF.